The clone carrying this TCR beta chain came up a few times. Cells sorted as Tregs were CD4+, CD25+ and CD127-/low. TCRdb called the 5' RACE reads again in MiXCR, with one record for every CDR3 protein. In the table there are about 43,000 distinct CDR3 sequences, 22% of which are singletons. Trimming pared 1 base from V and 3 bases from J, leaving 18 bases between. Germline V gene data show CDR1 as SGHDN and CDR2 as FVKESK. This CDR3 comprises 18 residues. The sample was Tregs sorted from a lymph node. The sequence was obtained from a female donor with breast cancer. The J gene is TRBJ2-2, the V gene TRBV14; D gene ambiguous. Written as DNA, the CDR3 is TGTGCCAGCAGCCAAGTTCTTCTACAGCCTAAAGACACCGGGGAGCTGTTTTTT. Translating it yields CASSQVLLQPKDTGELFF.